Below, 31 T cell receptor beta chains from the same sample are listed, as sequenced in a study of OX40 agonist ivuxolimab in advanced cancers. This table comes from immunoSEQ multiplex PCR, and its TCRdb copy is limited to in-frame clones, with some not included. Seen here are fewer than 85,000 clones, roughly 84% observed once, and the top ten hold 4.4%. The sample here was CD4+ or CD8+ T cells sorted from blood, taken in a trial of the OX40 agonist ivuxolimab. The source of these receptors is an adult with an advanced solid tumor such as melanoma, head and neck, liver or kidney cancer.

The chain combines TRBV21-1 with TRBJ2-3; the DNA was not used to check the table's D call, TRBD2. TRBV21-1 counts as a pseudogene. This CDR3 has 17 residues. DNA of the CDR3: TGTGCCAGCAGTAAGTGGATTCTAGGCCCCATCACAGATACGCAGTATTTT. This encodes CASSKWILGPITDTQYF.

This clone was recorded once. The CDR3 loop reads CASSRPGYEQYF. The CDR3 nucleotides are TGTGCCAGCAGCCGTCCCGGGTACGAGCAGTACTTC. The rearrangement links TRBV7-2 to TRBJ2-7; D uncertain. From germline, CDR1 is SGHTA and CDR2 FQGNSA. This CDR3 region has 12 residues. Trimming stripped 5 bases from V and 4 bases from J, with 9 bases between.

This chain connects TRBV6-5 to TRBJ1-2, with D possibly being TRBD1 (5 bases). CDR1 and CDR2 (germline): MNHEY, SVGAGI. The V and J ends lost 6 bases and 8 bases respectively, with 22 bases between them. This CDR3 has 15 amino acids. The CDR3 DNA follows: TGTGCCAGCAGCCCCGAGACCGTCAGGGTAGAGGGCTACACCTTC. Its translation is CASSPETVRVEGYTF.

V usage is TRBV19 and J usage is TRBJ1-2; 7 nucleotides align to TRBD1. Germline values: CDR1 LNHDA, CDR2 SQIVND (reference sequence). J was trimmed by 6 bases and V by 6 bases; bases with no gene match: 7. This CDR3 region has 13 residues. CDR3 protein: CASSAAGGNGYTF. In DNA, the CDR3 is TGTGCCAGTAGCGCGGCAGGGGGGAATGGCTACACCTTC. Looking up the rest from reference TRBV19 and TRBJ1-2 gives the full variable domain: DGGITQSPKYLFRKEGQNVTLSCEQNLNHDAMYWYRQDPGQGLRLIYYSQIVNDFQKGDIAEGYSVSREKKESFPLTVTSAQKNPTAFYLCASSAAGGNGYTFGSGTRLTVV.

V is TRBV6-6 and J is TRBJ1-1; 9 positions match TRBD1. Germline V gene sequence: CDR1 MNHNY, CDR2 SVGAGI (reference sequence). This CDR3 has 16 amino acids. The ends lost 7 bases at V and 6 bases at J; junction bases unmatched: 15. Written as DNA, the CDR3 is TGTGCCAGCATTACCGGGACAGGGCTGTTAAGTGCTGAAGCTTTCTTT. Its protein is CASITGTGLLSAEAFF.

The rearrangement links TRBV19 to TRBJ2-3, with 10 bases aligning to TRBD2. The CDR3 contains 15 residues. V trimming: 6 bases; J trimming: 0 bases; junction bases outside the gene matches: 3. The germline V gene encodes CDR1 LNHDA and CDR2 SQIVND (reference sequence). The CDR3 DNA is TGTGCCAGTAGCGGACTAGCGGTGAGCACAGATACGCAGTATTTT. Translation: CASSGLAVSTDTQYF.

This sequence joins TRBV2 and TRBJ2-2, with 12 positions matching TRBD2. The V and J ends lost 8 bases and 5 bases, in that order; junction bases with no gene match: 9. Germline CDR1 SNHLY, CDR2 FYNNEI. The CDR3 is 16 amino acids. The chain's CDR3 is CASEASGGARTGELFF. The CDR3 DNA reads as TGTGCCAGCGAAGCTAGCGGGGGGGCGAGGACCGGGGAGCTGTTTTTT.

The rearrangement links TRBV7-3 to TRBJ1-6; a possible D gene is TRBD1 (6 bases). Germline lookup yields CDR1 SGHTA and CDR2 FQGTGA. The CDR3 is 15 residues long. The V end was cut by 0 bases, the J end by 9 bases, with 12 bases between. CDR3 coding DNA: TGTGCCAGCAGCTTAACGTTCGACAGGACTTCACCCCTCCACTTT. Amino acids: CASSLTFDRTSPLHF.

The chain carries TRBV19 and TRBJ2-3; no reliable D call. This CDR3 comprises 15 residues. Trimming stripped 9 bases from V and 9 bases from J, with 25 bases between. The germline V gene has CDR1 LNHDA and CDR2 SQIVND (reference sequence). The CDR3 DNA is TGTGCCAGCCAAAAGGGCCCTCAGAGGCAAGGCACGCAGTATTTT. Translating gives CASQKGPQRQGTQYF.

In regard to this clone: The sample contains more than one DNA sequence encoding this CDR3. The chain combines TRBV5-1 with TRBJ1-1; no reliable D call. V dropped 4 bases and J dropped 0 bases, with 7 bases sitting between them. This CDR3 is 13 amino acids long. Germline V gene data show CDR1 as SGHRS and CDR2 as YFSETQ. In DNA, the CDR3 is TGCGCCAGCAGCCCTGGTCTGAACACTGAAGCTTTCTTT. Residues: CASSPGLNTEAFF.

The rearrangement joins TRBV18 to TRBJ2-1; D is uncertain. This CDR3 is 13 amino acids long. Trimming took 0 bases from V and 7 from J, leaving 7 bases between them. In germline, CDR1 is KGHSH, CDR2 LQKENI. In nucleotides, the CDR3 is TGTGCCAGCTCACCACCCTCTTATAATGAGCAGTTCTTC. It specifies CASSPPSYNEQFF.

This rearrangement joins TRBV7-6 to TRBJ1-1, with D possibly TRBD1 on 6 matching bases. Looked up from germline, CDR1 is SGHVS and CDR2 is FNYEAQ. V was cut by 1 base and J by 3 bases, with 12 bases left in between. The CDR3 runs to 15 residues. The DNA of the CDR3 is TGTGCCAGCAGCTTAGGAGGGGGTACGGACACTGAAGCTTTCTTT. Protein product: CASSLGGGTDTEAFF.

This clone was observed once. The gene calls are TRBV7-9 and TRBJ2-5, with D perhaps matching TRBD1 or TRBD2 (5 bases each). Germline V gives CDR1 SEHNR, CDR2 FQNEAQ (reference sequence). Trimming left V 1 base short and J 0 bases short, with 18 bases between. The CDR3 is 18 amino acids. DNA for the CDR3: TGTGCCAGCAGCTTAGAATTAGGTTTCGGGACGAACCAAGAGACCCAGTACTTC. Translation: CASSLELGFGTNQETQYF. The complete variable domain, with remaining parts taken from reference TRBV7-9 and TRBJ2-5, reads DTGVSQNPRHKITKRGQNVTFRCDPISEHNRLYWYRQTLGQGPEFLTYFQNEAQLEKSRLLSDRFSAERPKGSFSTLEIQRTEQGDSAMYLCASSLELGFGTNQETQYFGPGTRLLVL.

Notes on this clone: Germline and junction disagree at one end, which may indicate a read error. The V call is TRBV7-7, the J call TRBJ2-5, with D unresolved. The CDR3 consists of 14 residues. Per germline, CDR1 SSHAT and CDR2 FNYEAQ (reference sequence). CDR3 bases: TGTGCTAGCAGCCCCACTGCCGGGTCGGAGACCCAGTACTTC. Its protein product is CASSPTAGSETQYF.

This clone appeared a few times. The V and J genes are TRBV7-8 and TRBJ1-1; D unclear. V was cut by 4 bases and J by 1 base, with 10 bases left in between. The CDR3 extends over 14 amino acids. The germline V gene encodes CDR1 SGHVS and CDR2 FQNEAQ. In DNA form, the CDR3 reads TGTGCCAGCAGCTCGCAGGAGGCGAACACTGAAGCTTTCTTT. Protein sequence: CASSSQEANTEAFF. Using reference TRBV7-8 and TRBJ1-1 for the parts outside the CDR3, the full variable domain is GAGVSQSPRYKVAKRGQDVALRCDPISGHVSLFWYQQALGQGPEFLTYFQNEAQLDKSGLPSDRFFAERPEGSVSTLKIQRTQQEDSAVYLCASSSQEANTEAFFGQGTRLTVV.

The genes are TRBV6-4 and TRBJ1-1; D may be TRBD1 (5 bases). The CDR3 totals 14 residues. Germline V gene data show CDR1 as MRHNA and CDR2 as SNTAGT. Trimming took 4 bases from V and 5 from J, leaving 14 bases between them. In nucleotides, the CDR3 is TGTGCCAGCAGTGTCGACAGTCTGGTTACTGAAGCTTTCTTT. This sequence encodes CASSVDSLVTEAFF.

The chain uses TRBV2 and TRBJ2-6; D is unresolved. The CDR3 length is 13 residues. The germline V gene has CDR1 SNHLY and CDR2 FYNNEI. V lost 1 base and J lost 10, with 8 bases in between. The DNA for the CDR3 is TGTGCCAGCAGTGAAGGGCCGTCTAACGTCCTGACTTTC. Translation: CASSEGPSNVLTF. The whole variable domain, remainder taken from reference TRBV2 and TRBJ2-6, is EPEVTQTPSHQVTQMGQEVILRCVPISNHLYFYWYRQILGQKVEFLVSFYNNEISEKSEIFDDQFSVERPDGSNFTLKIRSTKLEDSAMYFCASSEGPSNVLTFGAGSRLTVL.

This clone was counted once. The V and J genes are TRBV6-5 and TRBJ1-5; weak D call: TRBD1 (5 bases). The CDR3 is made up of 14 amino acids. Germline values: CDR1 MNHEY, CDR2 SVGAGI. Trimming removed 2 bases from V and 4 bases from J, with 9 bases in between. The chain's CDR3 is CASSYRGANQPQHF. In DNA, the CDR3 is TGTGCCAGCAGTTACCGGGGCGCAAATCAGCCCCAGCATTTT.

CDR3 bases: TGTGCCAGTAGGTTGCGAGGGGGGGGGACAGATACGCAGTATTTT. Translating it yields CASRLRGGGTDTQYF. This chain links TRBV19 with TRBJ2-3; maybe TRBD2 (7 bases). V lost 6 bases and J lost 3, with 16 bases in between. The CDR3 runs to 15 residues. Germline V gene sequence: CDR1 LNHDA, CDR2 SQIVND (reference sequence). Based on the CDR3 plus reference TRBV19 and TRBJ2-3, the full variable domain is DGGITQSPKYLFRKEGQNVTLSCEQNLNHDAMYWYRQDPGQGLRLIYYSQIVNDFQKGDIAEGYSVSREKKESFPLTVTSAQKNPTAFYLCASRLRGGGTDTQYFGPGTRLTVL.

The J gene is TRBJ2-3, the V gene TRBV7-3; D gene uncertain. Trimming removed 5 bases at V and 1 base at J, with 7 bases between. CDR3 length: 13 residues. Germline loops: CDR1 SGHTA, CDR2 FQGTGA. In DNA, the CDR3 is TGTGCCAGCAGCCCCCCTGGCACAGATACGCAGTATTTT. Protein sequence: CASSPPGTDTQYF.

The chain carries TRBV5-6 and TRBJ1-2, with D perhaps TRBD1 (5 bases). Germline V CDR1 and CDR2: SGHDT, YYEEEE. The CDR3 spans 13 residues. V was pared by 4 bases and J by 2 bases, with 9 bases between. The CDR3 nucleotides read TGTGCCAGCAGCCCTCGGGGGAACTATGGCTACACCTTC. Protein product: CASSPRGNYGYTF.

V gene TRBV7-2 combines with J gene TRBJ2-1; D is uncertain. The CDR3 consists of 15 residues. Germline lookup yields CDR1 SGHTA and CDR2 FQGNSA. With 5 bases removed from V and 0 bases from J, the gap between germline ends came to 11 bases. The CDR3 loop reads CASSVVSGSYNEQFF. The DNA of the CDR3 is TGTGCCAGCAGCGTCGTGTCAGGCTCCTACAATGAGCAGTTCTTC.

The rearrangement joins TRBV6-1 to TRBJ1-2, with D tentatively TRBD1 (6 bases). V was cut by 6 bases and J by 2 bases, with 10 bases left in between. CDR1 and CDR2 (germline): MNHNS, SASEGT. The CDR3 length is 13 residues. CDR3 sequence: CASRVGQNYGYTF. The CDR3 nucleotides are TGTGCCAGCAGAGTAGGACAGAACTATGGCTACACCTTC.

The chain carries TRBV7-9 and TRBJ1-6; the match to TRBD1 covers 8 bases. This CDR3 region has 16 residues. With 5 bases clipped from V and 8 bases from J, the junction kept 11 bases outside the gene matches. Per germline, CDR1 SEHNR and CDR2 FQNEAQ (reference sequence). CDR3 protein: CASSPHTGTGHSPLHF. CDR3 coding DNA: TGTGCCAGCAGCCCCCATACCGGGACAGGACATTCACCCCTCCACTTT.

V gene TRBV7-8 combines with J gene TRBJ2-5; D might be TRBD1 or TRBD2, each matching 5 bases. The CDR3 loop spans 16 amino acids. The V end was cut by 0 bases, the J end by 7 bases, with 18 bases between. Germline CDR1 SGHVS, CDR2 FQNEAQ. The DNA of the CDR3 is TGTGCCAGCAGCTTAGCGGGGACGATAAATGACGGGACCCAGTACTTC. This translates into CASSLAGTINDGTQYF.

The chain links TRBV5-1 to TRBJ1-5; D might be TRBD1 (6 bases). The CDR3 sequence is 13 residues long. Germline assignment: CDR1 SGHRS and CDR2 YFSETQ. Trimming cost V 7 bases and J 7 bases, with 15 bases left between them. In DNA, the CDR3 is TGCGCCAGCTCCGTTGCAGGGGAGCAGCCCCAGCATTTT. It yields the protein CASSVAGEQPQHF.

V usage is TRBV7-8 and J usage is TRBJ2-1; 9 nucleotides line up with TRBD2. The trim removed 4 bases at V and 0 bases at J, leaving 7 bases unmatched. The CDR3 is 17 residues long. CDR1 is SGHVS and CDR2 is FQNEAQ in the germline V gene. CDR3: CASSSVRGGVSYNEQFF. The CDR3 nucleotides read TGTGCCAGCAGCTCTGTTCGCGGGGGGGTCTCCTACAATGAGCAGTTCTTC.

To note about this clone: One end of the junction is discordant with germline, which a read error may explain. This CDR3 reads CASSSGTSGVETQYF. The CDR3 nucleotides are TGTGCTAGCAGCTCCGGGACTAGCGGGGTCGAGACCCAGTACTTC. The chain employs TRBV7-7 and TRBJ2-5; 13 bases fit TRBD2. The CDR3 has 15 residues. Looked up from germline, CDR1 is SSHAT and CDR2 is FNYEAQ (reference sequence).

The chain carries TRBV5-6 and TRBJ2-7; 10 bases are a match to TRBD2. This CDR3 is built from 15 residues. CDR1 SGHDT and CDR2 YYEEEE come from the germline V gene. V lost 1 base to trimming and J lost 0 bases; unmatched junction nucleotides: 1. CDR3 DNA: TGTGCCAGCAGCTTGCCTAGCGGGGGCTCCTACGAGCAGTACTTC. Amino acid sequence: CASSLPSGGSYEQYF.

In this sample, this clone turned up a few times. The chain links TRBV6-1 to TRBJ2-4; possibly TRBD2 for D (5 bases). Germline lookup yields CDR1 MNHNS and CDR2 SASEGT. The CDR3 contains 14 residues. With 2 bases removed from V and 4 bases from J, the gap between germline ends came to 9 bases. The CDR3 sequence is CASSESDWKNIQYF. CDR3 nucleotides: TGTGCCAGCAGTGAATCGGACTGGAAAAACATTCAGTACTTC.

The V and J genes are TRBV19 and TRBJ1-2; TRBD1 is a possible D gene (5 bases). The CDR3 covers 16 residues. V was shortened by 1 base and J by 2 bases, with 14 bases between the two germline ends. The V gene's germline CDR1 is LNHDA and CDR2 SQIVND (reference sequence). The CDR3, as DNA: TGTGCCAGTAGTATAGCGATCAGGGCGGTGAACTATGGCTACACCTTC. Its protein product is CASSIAIRAVNYGYTF.